These T cell receptor beta chains were read from a single sample in a study of T cell responses to AZD1222 COVID-19 vaccine. The repertoire was sequenced with immunoSEQ multiplex PCR; TCRdb's copy has only in-frame clones and lacks some. The repertoire consists of more than 85,000 clones, with about 86% occurring once and the leading ten covering about 8%. Sample: peripheral blood, taken on day 0 of AZD1222 vaccination. These receptors were taken from an adult in good health. Both conserved end residues are part of each CDR3. D genes are given only for firm matches. Rows may omit the clone size; those that give it use once, few, many or a size class.

TRBV24-1,once,-,TRBJ1-5,CAGPPDHSNQPQHF,TGTGCCGGACCCCCAGACCATAGCAATCAGCCCCAGCATTTT
TRBV27,-,TRBD1,TRBJ2-5,CASSRDRGRETQYF,TGTGCCAGCAGCCGGGACAGGGGGCGGGAGACCCAGTACTTC
TRBV7-9,once,-,TRBJ2-2,CASSPARTGEETGELFF,TGTGCCAGCAGCCCAGCCCGTACAGGGGAGGAAACCGGGGAGCTGTTTTTT
TRBV7-9,-,-,TRBJ2-5,CASSPPLHF,TGTGCCAGCAGCCCCCCCCTTCACTTC
TRBV9,-,TRBD2,TRBJ2-3,CASSVLAGGPIDTQYF,TGTGCCAGCAGCGTTCTAGCGGGAGGGCCGATAGATACGCAGTATTTT
TRBV19,-,-,TRBJ1-5,CASSIGLLWGQGNQPQHF,TGTGCCAGTAGTATAGGCCTTCTCTGGGGGCAGGGCAATCAGCCCCAGCATTTT
TRBV7-3,once,TRBD1,TRBJ2-1,CASSFGTGSIDEQFF,TGTGCCAGCAGCTTCGGGACAGGGTCCATCGATGAGCAGTTCTTC
TRBV9,-,-,TRBJ2-2,CASSVAGAHTGELFF,TGTGCCAGCAGCGTAGCGGGAGCACACACCGGGGAGCTGTTTTTT
TRBV5-8,-,TRBD1,TRBJ1-1,CASSTDRGRTEAFF,TGTGCCAGCAGCACCGACAGGGGGCGAACTGAAGCTTTCTTT
TRBV7-6,-,TRBD2,TRBJ2-3,CASSLEASGRPSTDTQYF,TGTGCCAGCAGCTTAGAGGCTAGCGGGAGGCCTAGCACAGATACGCAGTATTTT
TRBV5-1,-,-,TRBJ2-7,CASSLTPDYSYEQYF,TGCGCCAGCAGCCTTACCCCCGACTACTCCTACGAGCAGTACTTC
TRBV2,few,-,TRBJ1-2,CASSSGPAYGYTF,TGTGCCAGCAGTTCGGGGCCAGCCTATGGCTACACCTTC
TRBV2,few,-,TRBJ2-7,CASSEGGWAAEQYF,TGTGCCAGCAGTGAGGGGGGCTGGGCTGCCGAGCAGTACTTC
TRBV11-3,-,TRBD1,TRBJ2-7,CASSVGQGYTYSYEQYF,TGTGCCAGCAGCGTAGGACAGGGCTATACCTACTCCTACGAGCAGTACTTC
TRBV6-2/TRBV6-3,-,TRBD1,TRBJ1-1,CASSYSSQGARGTEAFF,TGTGCCAGCAGTTACTCGAGTCAGGGGGCGCGGGGCACTGAAGCTTTCTTT
TRBV28,-,TRBD1,TRBJ2-3,CASRTGGETDTQYF,TGTGCCAGCAGGACAGGGGGTGAAACAGATACGCAGTATTTT
TRBV7-2,-,-,TRBJ2-2,CASSPSSARGDTGELFF,TGTGCCAGCAGCCCTTCCAGCGCCCGAGGCGACACCGGGGAGCTGTTTTTT
TRBV19,-,-,TRBJ2-3,CASGSADTQYF,TGTGCCAGTGGATCAGCAGATACGCAGTATTTT
TRBV19,-,TRBD1,TRBJ2-5,CASSHYRGQVQETQYF,TGTGCCAGTAGTCATTATAGGGGACAGGTCCAAGAGACCCAGTACTTC
TRBV5-1,-,-,TRBJ1-6,CASSLDVYNSPLHF,TGCGCCAGCAGCTTGGATGTCTATAATTCACCCCTCCACTTT
TRBV11-2,-,-,TRBJ1-6,CASSLMDNSPLHF,TGTGCCAGCAGCTTGATGGATAATTCACCCCTCCACTTT
TRBV15,-,-,TRBJ1-3,CATSRDLGSSGNTIYF,TGTGCCACCAGCAGAGATCTGGGGTCCTCTGGAAACACCATATATTTT
TRBV6-1,-,-,TRBJ1-3,CASSEASGSGNTIYF,TGTGCCAGCAGTGAAGCTTCGGGATCCGGAAACACCATATATTTT
TRBV7-2,-,TRBD2,TRBJ2-2,CASSWGLAGSFAGELFF,TGTGCCAGCAGCTGGGGACTAGCGGGAAGTTTCGCCGGGGAGCTGTTTTTT
TRBV28,-,-,TRBJ1-5,CASSWRGVTQPQHF,TGTGCCAGCAGCTGGAGAGGGGTTACTCAGCCCCAGCATTTT
TRBV9,-,-,TRBJ2-5,CASSKIAVPQETQYF,TGTGCCAGCAGCAAGATAGCGGTTCCACAAGAGACCCAGTACTTC
TRBV19,-,TRBD1,TRBJ2-3,CASSTGQAGPHTQYF,TGTGCCAGTAGTACGGGACAGGCTGGGCCCCATACGCAGTATTTT
TRBV12-3/TRBV12-4,-,-,TRBJ1-1,CASSFTSAREAFF,TGTGCCAGCAGTTTTACGTCGGCCCGTGAAGCTTTCTTT
TRBV11-2,once,TRBD1,TRBJ1-1,CASSTNNRGTEAFF,TGTGCCAGCAGCACTAATAACAGGGGCACTGAAGCTTTCTTT
TRBV29-1,-,TRBD2,TRBJ2-3,CSVGSGRDTQYF,TGCAGCGTGGGTAGCGGGAGGGATACGCAGTATTTT
TRBV6-1,-,TRBD1,TRBJ1-5,CASSDRDRSNQPQHF,TGTGCCAGCAGTGACCGGGACAGGAGCAATCAGCCCCAGCATTTT
TRBV7-9,-,-,TRBJ2-2,CASTLQFGRGELFF,TGTGCCAGTACCCTCCAGTTTGGACGCGGGGAGCTGTTTTTT
TRBV27,-,-,TRBJ2-7,CASSLNGGVYEQYF,TGTGCCAGCAGTTTAAATGGCGGGGTTTACGAGCAGTACTTC
TRBV2,-,-,TRBJ1-6,CASASPSEGYSPLHF,TGTGCCAGCGCCTCGCCTTCAGAGGGGTATTCACCCCTCCACTTT
TRBV5-1,-,TRBD1,TRBJ1-1,CASSLQGGPNTEAFF,TGCGCCAGCAGCTTGCAAGGGGGCCCGAACACTGAAGCTTTCTTT
TRBV10-3,-,TRBD2,TRBJ2-7,CAISKVLAGGRINEQYF,TGTGCCATCAGTAAGGTACTAGCGGGAGGGAGGATAAACGAGCAGTACTTC
TRBV7-9,-,-,TRBJ2-3,CASSSPQGRTDTQYF,TGTGCCAGCAGCTCCCCCCAGGGCCGCACAGATACGCAGTATTTT
TRBV5-1,-,TRBD1,TRBJ2-5,CASSRGTVSLQETQYF,TGCGCCAGCAGCAGGGGGACAGTCTCACTTCAAGAGACCCAGTACTTC
TRBV28,few,-,TRBJ1-5,CASSSQGIGYQPQHF,TGTGCCAGCAGTAGCCAGGGAATTGGGTATCAGCCCCAGCATTTT
TRBV4-3,-,TRBD1,TRBJ1-4,CASSQVRTGFGVANEKLFF,TGCGCCAGCAGCCAAGTAAGGACAGGCTTCGGAGTCGCTAATGAAAAACTGTTTTTT
TRBV4-1,-,-,TRBJ1-1,CASSQWQNTEAFF,TGCGCCAGCAGCCAATGGCAGAACACTGAAGCTTTCTTT
TRBV24-1,-,TRBD1,TRBJ2-3,CATSDKSRTGTDTQYF,TGTGCCACCAGTGATAAGTCTAGGACAGGGACAGATACGCAGTATTTT
TRBV6-5,once,TRBD1,TRBJ2-7,CASNDRGSYEQYF,TGTGCCAGCAACGACAGGGGTTCTTACGAGCAGTACTTC
TRBV7-9,-,-,TRBJ1-3,CASSPGQRRNTIYF,TGTGCCAGCAGCCCCGGACAGAGGCGGAACACCATATATTTT
TRBV29-1,-,-,TRBJ1-1,CSVLAGGQNTEAFF,TGCAGCGTTCTCGCTGGAGGCCAGAACACTGAAGCTTTCTTT
TRBV7-9,few,-,TRBJ2-5,CASSLTHSQETQYF,TGTGCCAGCAGCCTTACCCACAGCCAAGAGACCCAGTACTTC
TRBV7-8,-,TRBD1,TRBJ1-1,CASSLWGTGQGMGSEAFF,TGTGCCAGCAGCTTATGGGGGACGGGACAGGGAATGGGATCAGAAGCTTTCTTT
TRBV28,-,TRBD1,TRBJ1-4,CASSLSWGQGTNEKLFF,TGTGCCAGCAGTTTATCATGGGGACAGGGGACTAATGAAAAACTGTTTTTT
TRBV6-4,-,-,TRBJ2-1,CASSGGKHRREGAYNEQFF,TGTGCCAGCAGTGGCGGCAAACATCGGCGGGAAGGGGCCTACAATGAGCAGTTCTTC
TRBV4-1,-,-,TRBJ1-1,CASSQARGGEAFF,TGCGCCAGCAGCCAAGCGCGCGGGGGGGAAGCTTTCTTT
TRBV15,-,-,TRBJ2-3,CATSRDQTGGGTDTQYF,TGTGCCACCAGCAGAGATCAAACCGGCGGGGGCACAGATACGCAGTATTTT